These 3 T cell receptor beta chains were all obtained from the same sample, sequenced in a study of radiation and T cells in renal cell carcinoma. The treatment: treatment-naive control, cytoreductive nephrectomy. Repertoires were generated with immunoSEQ multiplex PCR, while TCRdb's copy carries only in-frame clones and drops some. This sample yields fewer than 10,000 clones, of which 65% are seen a single time; just under 40% belongs to the top ten. The specimen comprised tumor tissue, sampled from a patient whose treatment was nephrectomy without radiotherapy. These receptors came from a woman in her 70s with renal cell carcinoma.

V and J are TRBV10-3 and TRBJ2-7; TRBD2 is a possible D gene (5 bases). The germline V gene encodes CDR1 ENHRY and CDR2 SYGVKD. V lost 1 base, J lost 0 bases, and 13 bases lay in between. This CDR3 comprises 16 residues. The CDR3 here is CAISEYGSPSSYEQYF. In nucleotides, the CDR3 is TGTGCCATCAGTGAGTATGGGAGTCCAAGCTCCTACGAGCAGTACTTC.

The chain joins TRBV6-1 to TRBJ1-1; TRBD1 agrees at 8 bases. The CDR3 consists of 12 residues. The germline V gene has CDR1 MNHNS and CDR2 SASEGT. The J segment lost 8 bases and the V segment lost 10 bases, leaving 9 bases of the junction unmatched. The CDR3 here is CATRERTGEAFF. DNA for the CDR3: TGTGCCACCAGGGAAAGGACAGGGGAAGCTTTCTTT.

The chain joins TRBV2 to TRBJ1-2; a weak D match, TRBD1 (5 bases). The CDR3 spans 14 residues. Trimming took off 1 base at V and 6 bases at J, with 12 bases between the two ends. Germline loops: CDR1 SNHLY, CDR2 FYNNEI. CDR3 amino acids: CASSEVRTSNGYTF. The CDR3, as DNA: TGTGCCAGCAGTGAAGTTCGGACATCGAATGGCTACACCTTC.